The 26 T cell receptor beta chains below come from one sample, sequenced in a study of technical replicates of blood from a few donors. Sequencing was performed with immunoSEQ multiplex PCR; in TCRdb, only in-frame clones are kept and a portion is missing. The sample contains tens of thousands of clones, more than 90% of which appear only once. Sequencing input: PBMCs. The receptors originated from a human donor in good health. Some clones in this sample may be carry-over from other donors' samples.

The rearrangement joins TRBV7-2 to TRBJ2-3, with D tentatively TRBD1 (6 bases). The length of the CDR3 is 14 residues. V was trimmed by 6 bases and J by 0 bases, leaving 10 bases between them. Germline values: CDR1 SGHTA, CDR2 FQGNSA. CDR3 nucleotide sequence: TGTGCCAGCAGTGGGGGCGGAAGCACAGATACGCAGTATTTT. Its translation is CASSGGGSTDTQYF. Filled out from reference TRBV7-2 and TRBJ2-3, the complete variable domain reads GAGVSQSPSNKVTEKGKDVELRCDPISGHTALYWYRQSLGQGLEFLIYFQGNSAPDKSGLPSDRFSAERTGGSVSTLTIQRTQQEDSAVYLCASSGGGSTDTQYFGPGTRLTVL.

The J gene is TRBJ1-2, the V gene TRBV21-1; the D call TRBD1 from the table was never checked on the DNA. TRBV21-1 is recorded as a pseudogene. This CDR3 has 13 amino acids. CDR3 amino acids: CASSGQGGNGYTF. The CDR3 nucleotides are TGTGCCAGCAGCGGACAGGGCGGGAATGGCTACACCTTC.

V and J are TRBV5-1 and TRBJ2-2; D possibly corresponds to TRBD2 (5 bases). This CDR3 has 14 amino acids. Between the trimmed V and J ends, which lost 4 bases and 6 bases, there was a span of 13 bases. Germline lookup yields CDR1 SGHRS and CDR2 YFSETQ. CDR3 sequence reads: CASSLERGPGELFF. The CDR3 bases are TGCGCCAGCAGCCTAGAACGGGGTCCCGGGGAGCTGTTTTTT.

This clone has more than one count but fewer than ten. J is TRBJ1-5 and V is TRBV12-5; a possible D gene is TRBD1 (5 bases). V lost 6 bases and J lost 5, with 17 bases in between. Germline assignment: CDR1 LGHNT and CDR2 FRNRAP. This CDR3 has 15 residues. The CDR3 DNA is TGTGCTAGTGGCCAGGGAGGGACCGAACATCAGCCCCAGCATTTT. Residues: CASGQGGTEHQPQHF.

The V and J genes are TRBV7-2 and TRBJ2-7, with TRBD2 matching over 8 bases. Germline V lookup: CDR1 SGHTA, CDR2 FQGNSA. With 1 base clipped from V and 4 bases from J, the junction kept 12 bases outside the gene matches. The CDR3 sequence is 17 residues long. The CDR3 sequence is CASSLDVSGTFGYEQYF. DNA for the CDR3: TGTGCCAGCAGCTTAGATGTTAGCGGGACCTTCGGGTACGAGCAGTACTTC.

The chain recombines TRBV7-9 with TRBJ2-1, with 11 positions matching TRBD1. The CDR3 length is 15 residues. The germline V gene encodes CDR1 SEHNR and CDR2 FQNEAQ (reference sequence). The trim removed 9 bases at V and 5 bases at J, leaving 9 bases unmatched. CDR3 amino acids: CARADLGQGDNEQFF. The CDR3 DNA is TGTGCCAGGGCCGATTTGGGACAGGGGGACAATGAGCAGTTCTTC. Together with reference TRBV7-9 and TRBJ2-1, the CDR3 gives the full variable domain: DTGVSQNPRHKITKRGQNVTFRCDPISEHNRLYWYRQTLGQGPEFLTYFQNEAQLEKSRLLSDRFSAERPKGSFSTLEIQRTEQGDSAMYLCARADLGQGDNEQFFGPGTRLTVL.

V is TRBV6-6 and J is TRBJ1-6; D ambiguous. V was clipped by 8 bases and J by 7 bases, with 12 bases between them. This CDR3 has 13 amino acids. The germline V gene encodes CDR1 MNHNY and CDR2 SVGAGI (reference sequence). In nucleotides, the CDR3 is TGTGCCAGCGCGGGTGTCCTGAATTCACCCCTCCACTTT. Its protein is CASAGVLNSPLHF.

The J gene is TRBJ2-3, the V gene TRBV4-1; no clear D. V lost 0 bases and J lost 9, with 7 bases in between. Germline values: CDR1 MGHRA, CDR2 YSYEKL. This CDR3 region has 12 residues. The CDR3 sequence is CASSQEVQTQYF. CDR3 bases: TGCGCCAGCAGCCAAGAAGTCCAGACGCAGTATTTT.

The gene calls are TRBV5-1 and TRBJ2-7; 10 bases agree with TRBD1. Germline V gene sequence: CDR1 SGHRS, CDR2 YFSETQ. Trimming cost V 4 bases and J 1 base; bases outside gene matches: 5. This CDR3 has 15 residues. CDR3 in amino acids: CASSIGTGVSYEQYF. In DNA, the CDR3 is TGCGCCAGCAGCATTGGGACAGGGGTTTCCTACGAGCAGTACTTC.

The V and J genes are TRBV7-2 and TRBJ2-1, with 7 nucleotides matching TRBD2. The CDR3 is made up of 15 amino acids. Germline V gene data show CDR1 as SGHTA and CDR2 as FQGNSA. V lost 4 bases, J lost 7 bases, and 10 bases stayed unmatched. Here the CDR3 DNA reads TGTGCCAGCAGCTCCGCGGGTCCCGGGGGGAATGAGCAGTTCTTC. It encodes CASSSAGPGGNEQFF.

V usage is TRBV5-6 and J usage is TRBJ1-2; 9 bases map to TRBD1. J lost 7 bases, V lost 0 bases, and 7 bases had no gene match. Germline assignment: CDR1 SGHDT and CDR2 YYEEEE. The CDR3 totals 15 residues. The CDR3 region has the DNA TGTGCCAGCAGCTTGGGAAAACAGGGGGCCTCTGGCTACACCTTC. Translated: CASSLGKQGASGYTF.

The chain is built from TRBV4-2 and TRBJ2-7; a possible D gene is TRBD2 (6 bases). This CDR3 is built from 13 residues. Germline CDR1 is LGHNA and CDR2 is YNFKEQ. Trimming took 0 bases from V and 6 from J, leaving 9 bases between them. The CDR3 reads CASSQEGGGEQYF. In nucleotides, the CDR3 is TGTGCCAGCAGCCAAGAGGGGGGTGGCGAGCAGTACTTC.

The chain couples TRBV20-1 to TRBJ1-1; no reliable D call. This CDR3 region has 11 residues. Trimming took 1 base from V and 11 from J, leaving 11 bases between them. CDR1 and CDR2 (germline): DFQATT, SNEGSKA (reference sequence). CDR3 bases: TGCAGTGCTAGAGTAGCGCTGGGGGCTTTCTTT. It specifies CSARVALGAFF.

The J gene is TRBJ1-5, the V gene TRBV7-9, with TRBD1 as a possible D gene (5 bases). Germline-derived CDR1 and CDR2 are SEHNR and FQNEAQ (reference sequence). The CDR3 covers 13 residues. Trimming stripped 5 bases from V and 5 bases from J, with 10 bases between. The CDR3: CASSLDSHQPQHF. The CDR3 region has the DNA TGTGCCAGCAGCCTCGACAGTCATCAGCCCCAGCATTTT.

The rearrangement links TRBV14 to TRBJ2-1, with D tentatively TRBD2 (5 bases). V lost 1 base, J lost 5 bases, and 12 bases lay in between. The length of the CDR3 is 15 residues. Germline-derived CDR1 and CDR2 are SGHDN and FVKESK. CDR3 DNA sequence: TGTGCCAGCAGCCAAGGAACGGGGATAGACAATGAGCAGTTCTTC. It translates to CASSQGTGIDNEQFF. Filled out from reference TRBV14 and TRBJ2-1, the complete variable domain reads EAGVTQFPSHSVIEKGQTVTLRCDPISGHDNLYWYRRVMGKEIKFLLHFVKESKQDESGMPNNRFLAERTGGTYSTLKVQPAELEDSGVYFCASSQGTGIDNEQFFGPGTRLTVL.

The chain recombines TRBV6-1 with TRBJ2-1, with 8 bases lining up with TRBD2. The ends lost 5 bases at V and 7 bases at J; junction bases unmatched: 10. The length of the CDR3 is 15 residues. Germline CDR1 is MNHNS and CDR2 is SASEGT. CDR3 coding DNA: TGTGCCAGCAGTACCTCTAGCGGGTGGTTGAATGAGCAGTTCTTC. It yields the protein CASSTSSGWLNEQFF.

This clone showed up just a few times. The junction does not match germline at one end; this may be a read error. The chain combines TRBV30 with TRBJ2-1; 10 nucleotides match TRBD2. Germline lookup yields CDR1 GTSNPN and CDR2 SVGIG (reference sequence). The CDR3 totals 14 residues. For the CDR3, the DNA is TGTGCCTGGAGCGGACTAGCGGAATACAATGAACAGTTCTTC. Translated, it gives CAWSGLAEYNEQFF.

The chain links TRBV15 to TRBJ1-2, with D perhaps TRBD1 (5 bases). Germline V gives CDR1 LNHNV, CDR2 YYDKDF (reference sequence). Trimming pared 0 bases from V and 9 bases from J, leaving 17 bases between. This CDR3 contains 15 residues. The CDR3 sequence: CATSREKGISWSYTF. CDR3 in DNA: TGTGCCACCAGCAGAGAAAAGGGGATATCATGGAGCTACACCTTC.

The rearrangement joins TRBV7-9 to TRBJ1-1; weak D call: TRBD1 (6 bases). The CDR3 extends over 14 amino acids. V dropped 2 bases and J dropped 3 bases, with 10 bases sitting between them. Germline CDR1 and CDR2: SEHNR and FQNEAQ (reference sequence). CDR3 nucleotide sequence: TGTGCCAGCAGCTTAACAGGGTCGGACACTGAAGCTTTCTTT. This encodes CASSLTGSDTEAFF.

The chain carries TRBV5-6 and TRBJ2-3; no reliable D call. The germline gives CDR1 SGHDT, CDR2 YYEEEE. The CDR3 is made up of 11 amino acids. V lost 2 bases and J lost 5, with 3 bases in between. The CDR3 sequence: CASSFKDTQYF. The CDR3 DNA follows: TGTGCCAGCAGCTTCAAAGATACGCAGTATTTT.

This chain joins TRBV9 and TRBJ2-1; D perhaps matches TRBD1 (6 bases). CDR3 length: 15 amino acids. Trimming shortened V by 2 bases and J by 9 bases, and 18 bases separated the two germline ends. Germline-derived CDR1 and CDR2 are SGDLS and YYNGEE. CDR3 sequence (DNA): TGTGCCAGCAGCGTCCTCGACAGGATAGGGAGTGAGCAGTTCTTC. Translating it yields CASSVLDRIGSEQFF.

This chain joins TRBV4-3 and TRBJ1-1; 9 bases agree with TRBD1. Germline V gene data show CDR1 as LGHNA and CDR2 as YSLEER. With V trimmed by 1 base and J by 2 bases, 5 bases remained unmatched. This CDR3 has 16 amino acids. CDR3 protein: CASSQAQGASNTEAFF. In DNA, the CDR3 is TGCGCCAGCAGCCAAGCACAGGGGGCCTCTAACACTGAAGCTTTCTTT.

DNA for the CDR3: TGCAGCGTGGTGGACAGGGGTGGGGAGACCCAGTACTTC. Translation gives CSVVDRGGETQYF. This chain connects TRBV29-1 to TRBJ2-5; 9 bases fit TRBD1. CDR1 is SQVTM, CDR2 ANQGSEA, per germline. The CDR3 has 13 amino acids. Germline trimming cut 6 bases from V and 5 bases from J; bases unmatched to any gene: 7.

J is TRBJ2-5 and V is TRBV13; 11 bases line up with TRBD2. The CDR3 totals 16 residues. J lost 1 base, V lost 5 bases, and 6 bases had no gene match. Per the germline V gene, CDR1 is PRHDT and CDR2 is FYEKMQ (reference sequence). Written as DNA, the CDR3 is TGTGCCAGCAGCCTACTAGCGGGGGCACCCCAAGAGACCCAGTACTTC. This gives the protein CASSLLAGAPQETQYF.

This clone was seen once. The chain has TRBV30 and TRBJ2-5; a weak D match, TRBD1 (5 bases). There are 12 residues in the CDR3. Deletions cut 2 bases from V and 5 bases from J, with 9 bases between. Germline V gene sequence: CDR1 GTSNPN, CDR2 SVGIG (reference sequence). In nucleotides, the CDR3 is TGTGCCTGGAGTCAGGGTATGGAGACCCAGTACTTC. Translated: CAWSQGMETQYF.

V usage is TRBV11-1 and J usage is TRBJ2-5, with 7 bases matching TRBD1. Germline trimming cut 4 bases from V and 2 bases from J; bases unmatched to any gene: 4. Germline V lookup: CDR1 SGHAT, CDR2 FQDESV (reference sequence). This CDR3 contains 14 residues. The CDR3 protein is CASSSRTGQETQYF. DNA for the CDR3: TGTGCCAGCAGCTCACGGACAGGTCAAGAGACCCAGTACTTC.